Listed here are 8 T cell receptor beta chains from one sample, sequenced in a study of OX40 agonist ivuxolimab in advanced cancers. Some clones are missing from TCRdb's copy, which holds only in-frame ones; the method was immunoSEQ multiplex PCR. The table shows tens of thousands of clones, with about 89% occurring only once. Material: CD4+ or CD8+ T cells sorted from blood, obtained in a trial of the OX40 agonist ivuxolimab. Every receptor here comes from an adult with an advanced solid tumor such as melanoma, head and neck, liver or kidney cancer.

This sequence joins TRBV5-4 and TRBJ2-7; D tentatively reads TRBD1 or TRBD2 (5 bases each). In germline, CDR1 is SGHNT, CDR2 YYREEE (reference sequence). The germline V and J ends were trimmed by 6 bases and 5 bases, with 12 bases remaining between them. The CDR3 contains 12 residues. The CDR3 here is CASKAQGDEQYF. The CDR3 DNA sequence: TGTGCCAGCAAGGCCCAGGGAGACGAGCAGTACTTC.

The chain is built from TRBV11-3 and TRBJ2-1; TRBD1 agrees at 10 bases. The germline V gene has CDR1 SGHNT and CDR2 YENEEA. The CDR3 is 15 amino acids. Trimming took 6 bases from V and 5 from J; bases not matched to a gene: 7. CDR3 sequence: CASSLTGTGDNEQFF. Here the CDR3 DNA reads TGTGCCAGCAGTTTAACCGGGACAGGGGACAATGAGCAGTTCTTC.

This clone has a single count. The chain combines TRBV20-1 with TRBJ2-3; no clear D. CDR1 is DFQATT, CDR2 SNEGSKA, per germline (reference sequence). The CDR3 is made up of 11 amino acids. V was cut by 6 bases and J by 0 bases, with 4 bases left in between. DNA for the CDR3: TGCAGTGCCGCAAGCACAGATACGCAGTATTTT. Translated: CSAASTDTQYF.

The chain links TRBV28 to TRBJ1-5; D may be TRBD1 (5 bases). Germline V gene lookup returns CDR1 MDHEN and CDR2 SYDVKM. The CDR3 sequence is 16 residues long. Deletions cut 3 bases from V and 3 bases from J, with 15 bases between. The DNA of the CDR3 is TGTGCCAGCAGTTTTACGGGGCGGGCCTACAATCAGCCCCAGCATTTT. Its translation is CASSFTGRAYNQPQHF.

This chain connects TRBV5-1 to TRBJ2-1, with 9 bases that match TRBD2. The germline V gene encodes CDR1 SGHRS and CDR2 YFSETQ. This CDR3 region has 16 residues. Trimming removed 0 bases from V and 8 bases from J; junction bases left unmatched: 9. The CDR3 region has the DNA TGCGCCAGCAGCTTGGGGGCTAGCGGGATGGTTGATGAGCAGTTCTTC. Its translation is CASSLGASGMVDEQFF. Filled out from reference TRBV5-1 and TRBJ2-1, the complete variable domain reads KAGVTQTPRYLIKTRGQQVTLSCSPISGHRSVSWYQQTPGQGLQFLFEYFSETQRNKGNFPGRFSGRQFSNSRSEMNVSTLELGDSALYLCASSLGASGMVDEQFFGPGTRLTVL.

V usage is TRBV19 and J usage is TRBJ2-1; tentatively, D is TRBD2 (6 bases). Germline V gene sequence: CDR1 LNHDA, CDR2 SQIVND (reference sequence). The CDR3 contains 17 residues. Trimming took 2 bases from V and 3 from J, leaving 17 bases between them. CDR3 protein: CASSISGVAQSYNEQFF. The CDR3 DNA sequence: TGTGCCAGTAGTATATCGGGAGTGGCCCAGAGCTACAATGAGCAGTTCTTC.

This CDR3 is CASSPGGTGWMNTEAFF. CDR3 DNA: TGTGCCAGCAGCCCGGGGGGGACAGGGTGGATGAACACTGAAGCTTTCTTT. V and J are TRBV7-2 and TRBJ1-1, with 9 bases that match TRBD1. The ends lost 5 bases at V and 0 bases at J; junction bases unmatched: 10. Per germline, CDR1 SGHTA and CDR2 FQGNSA. The CDR3 runs 17 residues.

The V call is TRBV6-1, the J call TRBJ1-5, with unresolved D. The CDR3 totals 14 residues. The germline gives CDR1 MNHNS, CDR2 SASEGT. Between the trimmed V and J ends, which lost 0 bases and 3 bases, there was a span of 6 bases. The CDR3 DNA follows: TGTGCCAGCAGTGAAGCGACGGACAATCAGCCCCAGCATTTT. This codes for CASSEATDNQPQHF.